Listed below are T cell receptor beta chains from one sample, sequenced in a study of response to subunit inactivated influenza vaccine. TCRdb reprocessed the RT-PCR reads via MiXCR and lists one record per CDR3 protein. The profile shows 610,000 or so distinct CDR3 sequences, 14% of them singletons. Sequences were derived from PBMCs from blood, sampled 12 days after vaccination. These receptors all stem from a man aged 50 to 60 who received an inactivated influenza vaccine. Each CDR3 is given with its conserved first and last residue. A D gene is named only where the DNA matches it firmly. Expanded clones get a size class; other rows say once, few or many, or leave the size out.

clone_size	v_call	j_call	d_call	cdr3_nt	cdr3_aa
many	TRBV12-3/TRBV12-4	TRBJ2-6	TRBD1	TGTGCCAGCAGCCGCAGGGACAGGGATGGGGCCAACGTCCTGACTTTC	CASSRRDRDGANVLTF
few	TRBV6-1	TRBJ2-3	TRBD2	TGTGCCAGCAGTGCGTATAGCGGGGGGCGCCAAGGTACGCAGTATTTT	CASSAYSGGRQGTQYF
few	TRBV27	TRBJ2-2	TRBD2	TGTGCCAGCAGTTTAGCTAGCGGGAGTGCGATGACCGGGGAGCTGTTTTTT	CASSLASGSAMTGELFF
NA	TRBV2	TRBJ2-2	NA	TGTGCCAGCAGTCCGGAGGCCACGAACACCGGGGAGCTGTTTTTT	CASSPEATNTGELFF
many	TRBV29-1	TRBJ2-5	TRBD2	TGCAGCGTTGAAAACGGACTAGCGGAGGAGACCCAGTACTTC	CSVENGLAEETQYF
few	TRBV4-2	TRBJ1-5	TRBD1	TGTGCCAGCAGCATCGGGACAGGGTCCAATCAGCCCCAGCATTTT	CASSIGTGSNQPQHF
few	TRBV7-2	TRBJ2-2	NA	TGTGCCAGCAGTAGCAGGGGGGCCGGGGAGCTGTTTTTT	CASSSRGAGELFF
NA	TRBV9	TRBJ2-3	NA	TGTGCCAGCAGCCCCATGGGGATAAGCACAGATACGCAGTATTTT	CASSPMGISTDTQYF
NA	TRBV6-2/TRBV6-3	TRBJ2-5	NA	TGTGCCAGCAACGGACAGACGCAAGAGACCCAGTACTTC	CASNGQTQETQYF
NA	TRBV20-1	TRBJ2-1	TRBD2	TGCTGTGCTAGAGATCCTAGCGGGGGGCTAAATGAGCAGTTCTTC	CCARDPSGGLNEQFF
few	TRBV11-1	TRBJ2-2	NA	TGTGCCAGCAGTTTCGGGACCAACACCGGGGAGCTGTTTTTT	CASSFGTNTGELFF
NA	TRBV7-2	TRBJ2-7	NA	TGTGCCAGCAGCCCCCGTCGTGGGGTGGCCGAGCAGTACTTC	CASSPRRGVAEQYF
NA	TRBV10-1	TRBJ2-1	NA	TGCGCCAGCAGTGAGGGCAGGGCAAGTCTAGAGCAGTTCTTC	CASSEGRASLEQFF
NA	TRBV9	TRBJ2-1	NA	TGTGCCAGCAGCGGCACTATCCCCTGGGACAATGAGCAGTTCTTC	CASSGTIPWDNEQFF
few	TRBV27	TRBJ1-2	TRBD1	TGTGCCAGCAGTTTAGTAGGCAGGGGGACCTATGGCTACACCTTC	CASSLVGRGTYGYTF
NA	TRBV3-1	TRBJ2-3	TRBD1	TGTGCCAGCAGCCATTCGGACAGGGGGCGACGGACAGATACGCAGTATTTT	CASSHSDRGRRTDTQYF
NA	TRBV20-1	TRBJ2-2	NA	TGCAGTGCTACAGCCGAGACCACCGGGGAGCTGTTTTTT	CSATAETTGELFF
many	TRBV12-5	TRBJ2-3	TRBD1	TGTGCTAGTCGGGACCCGGGACAGGCGGCCGATACGCAGTATTTT	CASRDPGQAADTQYF
NA	TRBV10-3	TRBJ1-6	NA	TGTGCCATCAGTGAGTGGCAGGGTGATTCACCCCTCCACTTT	CAISEWQGDSPLHF
few	TRBV9	TRBJ2-1	NA	TGTGCCAGCAGCGTAGATGTAGACAAAACAGGGCAGTTCTTC	CASSVDVDKTGQFF
few	TRBV11-2	TRBJ2-1	NA	TGTGCCAGCAGCCCCCACCGAAACAATGAGCAGTTCTTC	CASSPHRNNEQFF
many	TRBV3-1	TRBJ2-4	TRBD2	TGTGCCAGCAGCCCAGGACTAGCGGGGGCCCTAGCCAAAAACATTCAGTACTTC	CASSPGLAGALAKNIQYF
many	TRBV11-2	TRBJ2-1	NA	TGTGCCAGCAGCTTATGGAGAGGGAATGAGCAGTTCTTC	CASSLWRGNEQFF
NA	TRBV18	TRBJ1-5	TRBD1	TGTGCCAGCTCCCAAACAGGGGCGCGAGGTCAGCCCCAGCATTTT	CASSQTGARGQPQHF
NA	TRBV6-5	TRBJ1-2	NA	TGTGCCAGCAGTTCCGCCGGAGTGGGGGGCCTATATGGCTACACCTTC	CASSSAGVGGLYGYTF
many	TRBV29-1	TRBJ2-3	TRBD1	TGCAGCGTGACGGGACAGGGAGGTGGCACAGATACGCAGTATTTT	CSVTGQGGGTDTQYF
NA	TRBV29-1	TRBJ1-2	NA	TGCAGCGTTGATGCGGGAGGGGCTAACTATGGCTACACCTTC	CSVDAGGANYGYTF
few	TRBV18	TRBJ2-1	NA	TGTGCCAGCTCAACACAGGAGTCTCGCTACAATGAGCAGTTCTTC	CASSTQESRYNEQFF
NA	TRBV4-1	TRBJ1-5	NA	TGCGCCAGCAGCCAAGATCACGGGTCCTACAGGCCGGGGGATCAGCCCCAGCATTTT	CASSQDHGSYRPGDQPQHF
NA	TRBV6-5	TRBJ1-5	TRBD1	TGTGCCAGCAGTTACTCGATAGGGGGCCACGGTCAGCCCCAGCATTTT	CASSYSIGGHGQPQHF
NA	TRBV28	TRBJ2-7	TRBD2	TGTGCCAGCAGCAGACCTAGCGGGAGGGCCTACGAGCAGTACTTC	CASSRPSGRAYEQYF
few	TRBV4-1	TRBJ2-1	TRBD1	TGCGCCAGCAGCACACGGACAGGGAAAATCTACAATGAGCAGTTCTTC	CASSTRTGKIYNEQFF
few	TRBV12-3/TRBV12-4	TRBJ2-2	NA	TGTGCCAGCAGTCAGGGGAGGTCCACCGGGGAGCTGTTTTTT	CASSQGRSTGELFF
NA	TRBV12-3/TRBV12-4	TRBJ1-5	TRBD1	TGTGCCAGCAGTTTAGGAAGCCACAGGGGACGGAATCAGCCCCAGCGTTTT	CASSLGSHRGRNQPQRF
NA	TRBV4-1	TRBJ1-5	NA	TGCGCCAGCAGCCAAGAGCCTTCGCAGGGATATCAGCCCCAGCATTTT	CASSQEPSQGYQPQHF
NA	TRBV5-1	TRBJ2-3	TRBD2	TGCGCCAGCAGCTTGGAGGGGAGGGCTCGAGCAGATACGCAGTATTTT	CASSLEGRARADTQYF
few	TRBV28	TRBJ2-3	NA	TGTGCCAGCGGGGTCTACGACTACACAGATACGCAGTATTTT	CASGVYDYTDTQYF